These 17 T cell receptor beta chains share one sample of origin, sequenced in a study of T-cell reconstitution after alpha-beta-depleted transplantation in children. As it was prepared, the TCRbeta library received unique molecular identifiers. In TCRdb, the PCR reads were re-called with MiXCR into one record per CDR3 protein. The table has about 830,000 distinct CDR3 sequences, 15% to 20% seen once; the top ten hold just under 5%. Here the sequenced sample was PBMCs, mostly from graft donor cells, taken 360 days after TCRalphabeta/CD19-depleted stem cell transplant. All receptors come from a male patient under 18 who had a stem cell transplant for acute lymphoblastic leukemia, so the T cells may come from the graft donor.

The table lists this clonotype with a few counts. The CDR3 here is CASSYNPGTRTEAFF. Written as DNA, the CDR3 is TGTGCCAGCAGTTATAACCCCGGGACGAGGACTGAAGCTTTCTTT. This chain joins TRBV6-5 and TRBJ1-1; D is perhaps TRBD1 (5 bases). V was clipped by 3 bases and J by 5 bases, with 16 bases between them. This CDR3 is 15 amino acids long. From germline, CDR1 is MNHEY and CDR2 SVGAGI.

This clonotype was seen a few times. The chain has TRBV29-1 and TRBJ2-7; 8 bases agree with TRBD1. The junction had 13 bases not matched to a gene; V was cut back by 4 bases and J by 2 bases. There are 16 residues in the CDR3. Germline CDR1 reads SQVTM; CDR2 reads ANQGSEA. CDR3 DNA sequence: TGCAGCGTTGGGAGGCCACAGGGACAGGATACCTACGAGCAGTACTTC. It codes for CSVGRPQGQDTYEQYF.

In this sample, this clonotype turned up a few times. Relative to the germline gene, one junction end is altered; a read error may explain this. V and J are TRBV20-1 and TRBJ2-5; D remains ambiguous. CDR1 DFQATT and CDR2 SNEGSKA come from the germline V gene (reference sequence). This CDR3 spans 10 amino acids. The CDR3: CSAPQVTQYF. The CDR3 DNA sequence: TGCAGTGCCCCCCAAGTGACCCAGTACTTC.

V usage is TRBV7-3 and J usage is TRBJ2-3; D gene unclear. V lost 5 bases to trimming and J lost 0 bases, with 9 bases between them. The CDR3 has 14 residues. Germline V gives CDR1 SGHTA, CDR2 FQGTGA. The CDR3 spells CASSPGVSTDTQYF. Written as DNA, the CDR3 is TGTGCCAGCAGCCCCGGAGTTAGCACAGATACGCAGTATTTT. The entire variable domain, with the rest obtained from reference TRBV7-3 and TRBJ2-3, is as follows: GAGVSQTPSNKVTEKGKYVELRCDPISGHTALYWYRQSLGQGPEFLIYFQGTGAADDSGLPNDRFFAVRPEGSVSTLKIQRTERGDSAVYLCASSPGVSTDTQYFGPGTRLTVL.

This clonotype was picked up many times. The chain has TRBV12-3 or TRBV12-4 and TRBJ2-2, with D perhaps assigned TRBD1 or TRBD2 (6 bases each). CDR3 length: 15 amino acids. CDR3 DNA sequence: TGTGCTACCTCGGAGGGGGAACTACGGACCGGGGAGCTGTTTTTT. Amino acids: CATSEGELRTGELFF.

The gene calls are TRBV7-9 and TRBJ2-3; D gene ambiguous. Germline loops: CDR1 SEHNR, CDR2 FQNEAQ (reference sequence). With 5 bases removed from V and 6 bases from J, the gap between germline ends came to 12 bases. The CDR3 is made up of 13 amino acids. In nucleotides, the CDR3 is TGTGCCAGCAGCCGTCCGTCGCAGGATACGCAGTATTTT. Amino acid sequence: CASSRPSQDTQYF. The full variable domain, its missing parts supplied by reference TRBV7-9 and TRBJ2-3, is DTGVSQNPRHKITKRGQNVTFRCDPISEHNRLYWYRQTLGQGPEFLTYFQNEAQLEKSRLLSDRFSAERPKGSFSTLEIQRTEQGDSAMYLCASSRPSQDTQYFGPGTRLTVL.

This clonotype has only a few counts. This chain connects TRBV10-3 to TRBJ2-3; TRBD2 matches 8 bases. The CDR3 extends over 16 amino acids. Germline V lookup: CDR1 ENHRY, CDR2 SYGVKD. The junction had 5 bases not matched to a gene; V was cut back by 0 bases and J by 3 bases. CDR3 region: CAISESTIAGTDTQYF. The CDR3 DNA reads as TGTGCCATCAGTGAGTCGACGATAGCGGGGACAGATACGCAGTATTTT.

This clonotype was detected only a few times. This chain connects TRBV29-1 to TRBJ2-7, with 8 positions matching TRBD1. The CDR3 extends over 14 amino acids. Trimming at V came to 4 bases and at J to 4 bases, leaving 9 bases not matched to a gene. The germline gives CDR1 SQVTM, CDR2 ANQGSEA. This CDR3 is CSVGGQGADYEQYF. CDR3 coding DNA: TGCAGCGTTGGAGGGCAGGGGGCAGATTACGAGCAGTACTTC.

The chain is built from TRBV5-1 and TRBJ2-4, with D perhaps TRBD1 or TRBD2 (6 bases each). Between the trimmed V and J ends, which lost 10 bases and 6 bases, there was a span of 11 bases. Germline values: CDR1 SGHRS, CDR2 YFSETQ. This CDR3 is 11 amino acids long. The CDR3 sequence: CASKGGNIQYF. In nucleotides, the CDR3 is TGCGCCTCTAAGGGGGGAAACATTCAGTACTTC.

The chain carries TRBV12-5 and TRBJ2-2; no firm D call. V lost 3 bases to trimming and J lost 2 bases, with 16 bases between them. The CDR3 totals 17 residues. Per germline, CDR1 LGHNT and CDR2 FRNRAP. The CDR3 coding sequence is TGTGCTAGTGGTTTAGTTCTTGGCAAGTCCAACACCGGGGAGCTGTTTTTT. This sequence encodes CASGLVLGKSNTGELFF.

This clonotype was counted only a few times. This sequence joins TRBV20-1 and TRBJ2-7; perhaps D is TRBD1 or TRBD2 (6 bases each). Germline CDR1 is DFQATT and CDR2 is SNEGSKA (reference sequence). The CDR3 loop spans 14 amino acids. With 8 bases removed from V and 9 bases from J, the gap between germline ends came to 26 bases. The CDR3 region has the DNA TGCAGTCCCTGGAGGGGCAGGGGACCCCCAGGGCAGTACTTC. Its translation: CSPWRGRGPPGQYF.

In its sample, this clonotype was seen a few times. As DNA, the CDR3 is TGTGCCAGCAGCCCCTGGACTAGCGGGAGCCTTTTCGTCGTCACAGATACGCAGTATTTT. This gives the protein CASSPWTSGSLFVVTDTQYF. This chain joins TRBV9 and TRBJ2-3; TRBD2 aligns across 13 bases. V dropped 4 bases and J dropped 2; count of bases not matched to a gene: 16. The germline V gene has CDR1 SGDLS and CDR2 YYNGEE. This CDR3 contains 20 residues.

This clonotype has only a few counts. The rearrangement links TRBV20-1 to TRBJ1-5; 10 bases line up with TRBD1. CDR1 is DFQATT and CDR2 is SNEGSKA in the germline V gene (reference sequence). J was trimmed by 2 bases and V by 3 bases; bases with no gene match: 1. This CDR3 has 14 residues. The CDR3 loop reads CSASGTGGNQPQHF. CDR3 nucleotide sequence: TGCAGTGCTAGTGGGACAGGGGGCAATCAGCCCCAGCATTTT.

The chain is built from TRBV5-6 and TRBJ2-7; 8 positions match TRBD2. From germline, CDR1 is SGHDT and CDR2 YYEEEE. V lost 4 bases, J lost 9 bases, and 12 bases stayed unmatched. The CDR3 extends over 14 amino acids. The CDR3 is CASSGKAGERVQYF. CDR3 nucleotides: TGTGCCAGCAGCGGGAAAGCGGGAGAGCGGGTGCAGTACTTC. The variable domain in full, with the rest retrieved from reference TRBV5-6 and TRBJ2-7, is DAGVTQSPTHLIKTRGQQVTLRCSPKSGHDTVSWYQQALGQGPQFIFQYYEEEERQRGNFPDRFSGHQFPNYSSELNVNALLLGDSALYLCASSGKAGERVQYFGPGTRLTVT.

In its sample, this clonotype was seen a few times. The gene calls are TRBV5-1 and TRBJ2-3; TRBD1 is a possible D gene (5 bases). V dropped 2 bases and J dropped 2 bases, with 12 bases sitting between them. Germline loops: CDR1 SGHRS, CDR2 YFSETQ. The CDR3 loop spans 15 amino acids. In nucleotides, the CDR3 is TGCGCCAGCAGCTTAACAGGCTTTTTCACAGATACGCAGTATTTT. Its translation is CASSLTGFFTDTQYF.

The chain links TRBV13 to TRBJ2-1; 9 nucleotides match TRBD2. Germline V gene data show CDR1 as PRHDT and CDR2 as FYEKMQ (reference sequence). This CDR3 spans 19 amino acids. V was pared by 2 bases and J by 1 base, with 12 bases of the junction left unmatched. This CDR3 is CASSLFPPTSGRSYNEQFF. The CDR3 nucleotides read TGTGCCAGCAGCTTATTCCCTCCCACCAGCGGGAGGTCCTACAATGAGCAGTTCTTC. The variable domain in full, with the rest retrieved from reference TRBV13 and TRBJ2-1, is AAGVIQSPRHLIKEKRETATLKCYPIPRHDTVYWYQQGPGQDPQFLISFYEKMQSDKGSIPDRFSAQQFSDYHSELNMSSLELGDSALYFCASSLFPPTSGRSYNEQFFGPGTRLTVL.

This clonotype turned up a few times. This chain connects TRBV6-1 to TRBJ2-5; D is unresolved. The CDR3 is 14 amino acids. The V gene lost 8 bases and the J gene lost 5 bases, with 18 bases spanning the gap. CDR1 and CDR2 (germline): MNHNS, SASEGT. CDR3 coding DNA: TGTGCCAGCGGGTTTAGGGTGTTCGAGGAGACCCAGTACTTC. Protein sequence: CASGFRVFEETQYF.